This TCR beta chain was observed in a study of blood T cells in healthy people across ages. For this clonotype: Its cognate antigen is unknown.

PCR was performed a second time for 7 to 11 cycles using a sample-barcoded 5' primer and a J-beta primer mix. TCRdb reanalysed the 5' RACE reads using MiXCR and keeps one entry per CDR3 protein. The sample consists of 1.5 million or so distinct CDR3 sequences, roughly 43% of them appearing once. CDR1 and CDR2 from the germline V gene are ENHRY and SYGVKD. V was cut by 3 bases and J by 7 bases, with 13 bases left in between. The CDR3 runs to 14 residues. Each donor gave 9.5 to 10 milliliters of peripheral blood. Each sample used at least 6 million PBMCs. General study findings and limits: The diversity estimates, figures obtained from one million T cells, were considered underestimates. There was a strong correlation between TCR beta diversity and naive T cell percentage.

Sequencing input: blood. The gene calls are TRBV10-3 and TRBJ1-5; no definite D call. This receptor was obtained from a woman under 30 in good health. The CDR3 reads CAISEEGMSQPQHF. The CDR3, as DNA: TGTGCCATCAGTGAAGAAGGGATGAGCCAGCCCCAGCATTTT.